This T cell receptor (beta chain) came from a study of T cell responses to AZD1222 COVID-19 vaccine. The table lists this clone with a few counts. No antigen is known for it. Germline CDR1 is SGHVS and CDR2 is FNYEAQ. The CDR3 spans 15 residues. V lost 1 base and J 6 bases, leaving 16 bases between the germline ends. The repertoire was sequenced with immunoSEQ multiplex PCR; TCRdb's copy has only in-frame clones and lacks some. The sample has about 90,000 clones, around nine tenths seen once. Findings of the study overall: Donors in the cohort were predominantly white British and more often female, and clonal diversity was possibly underestimated.

Some second doses came at about 4 weeks and others at about 12 weeks; these were pooled. This TCR came from an adult who received the AZD1222 COVID-19 vaccine. Material: peripheral blood, obtained 28 days after the second AZD1222 dose. The chain uses TRBV7-6 and TRBJ2-7, with D perhaps TRBD1 (6 bases). DNA of the CDR3: TGTGCCAGCAGCTTAGTGGCCACAGGGATGGGCGAGCAGTACTTC. This sequence encodes CASSLVATGMGEQYF.